This T cell receptor (beta chain) was found in a study of shared clonotypes between healthy human individuals. About the study: The study enrolled a couple of women and a few men aged 18 to 49. Each donor's CD4 naive and CD4 memory cells filled three plates apiece, CD8 naive two, and CD8 memory one. Study-wide results and caveats: Relative to memory subsets, naive subsets generally showed larger estimated richness.

Under the authors' procedure: Owing to the provision of junction-only sequences devoid of quality scores by immunoSEQ, filtering differed. The assay was immunoSEQ multiplex PCR, and TCRdb's table has in-frame clones only and misses some. V, J and clone size derive from that table, while D and trimming were established from the DNA sequence. Among around 2,000,000 clones listed, approximately 94% were seen once. Only one count was recorded for this clone. Its antigen is currently unknown. The V and J ends lost 4 bases and 1 base, in that order; junction bases with no gene match: 6. The CDR3 covers 15 residues. Germline V gene lookup returns CDR1 SGHTA and CDR2 FQGTGA. The naive CD8 subset, CD45RO-negative cells positively selected for CCR7, excluded terminally differentiated effector memory CD45RA+ cells.

Material: naive CD8+ T cells sorted from blood. The chain couples TRBV7-3 to TRBJ2-5, with 7 bases fitting TRBD2. This TCR was recovered from a man aged 18 to 29 in good health. CDR3 sequence: CASSSTGGSQETQYF. The CDR3 DNA sequence: TGTGCCAGCAGCTCAACGGGGGGTAGCCAAGAGACCCAGTACTTC.